These 29 T cell receptor beta chains originate from one sample sequenced in a study of T cell responses to AZD1222 COVID-19 vaccine. Sequencing used immunoSEQ multiplex PCR; TCRdb keeps in-frame clones, though not all of them. In the table there are under 300,000 clones, 85% to 95% of which are singletons. The input for sequencing was peripheral blood, taken on day 0 of AZD1222 vaccination. Receptor source: an adult in good health.

This chain joins TRBV5-1 and TRBJ2-1; D remains unclear. Germline V CDR1 and CDR2: SGHRS, YFSETQ. V lost 4 bases to trimming and J lost 0 bases, with 8 bases between them. The CDR3 is 14 amino acids. The DNA for the CDR3 is TGCGCCAGCAGCGCAGATAGCTCCTACAATGAGCAGTTCTTC. Translation: CASSADSSYNEQFF.

The CDR3 is CASSSQPRGSSYEQYF. CDR3 sequence (DNA): TGCGCCAGCAGCTCCCAACCCCGGGGGAGCTCCTACGAGCAGTACTTC. The chain couples TRBV5-1 to TRBJ2-7, with D possibly TRBD2 on 6 matching bases. V lost 3 bases and J lost 0, with 16 bases in between. CDR1 is SGHRS and CDR2 is YFSETQ in the germline V gene. This CDR3 is built from 16 residues.

The chain combines TRBV9 with TRBJ1-1; D not certain. V dropped 4 bases and J dropped 1 base, with 14 bases sitting between them. Germline V gene lookup returns CDR1 SGDLS and CDR2 YYNGEE. This CDR3 spans 15 amino acids. This CDR3 is CASSSHGLSNTEAFF. CDR3 coding DNA: TGTGCCAGCAGCTCACACGGGTTATCGAACACTGAAGCTTTCTTT.

This clone was detected once. In DNA, the CDR3 is TGTGCCAGCAGTTACTCTATGATGGGACAGGAGAATGGCTACACCTTC. It codes for CASSYSMMGQENGYTF. The rearrangement joins TRBV6-5 to TRBJ1-2; 8 nucleotides match TRBD1. J gave up 6 bases and V 0 bases, and 9 bases lay outside the gene matches. The CDR3 extends over 16 amino acids. The germline V gene encodes CDR1 MNHEY and CDR2 SVGAGI.

The rearrangement joins TRBV4-3 to TRBJ1-4; D remains unclear. Germline assignment: CDR1 LGHNA and CDR2 YSLEER. V was trimmed by 1 base and J by 0 bases, leaving 9 bases between them. CDR3 length equals 16 residues. CDR3 protein: CASSQVARTTNEKLFF. The CDR3 DNA sequence: TGCGCCAGCAGCCAAGTCGCAAGGACAACTAATGAAAAACTGTTTTTT.

The V gene is TRBV6-5, the J gene TRBJ1-3; 9 nucleotides align to TRBD1. Unmatched junction bases numbered 11, after V lost 6 bases and J lost 8 bases. Germline V gives CDR1 MNHEY, CDR2 SVGAGI. The CDR3 is 15 residues long. CDR3 loop: CASRGDRAQGDTIYF. DNA of the CDR3: TGTGCCAGCAGGGGGGACAGGGCCCAGGGCGACACCATATATTTT.

This chain connects TRBV7-3 to TRBJ2-3; maybe TRBD1 (6 bases). The CDR3 covers 15 residues. Between the trimmed V and J ends, which lost 5 bases and 2 bases, there was a span of 14 bases. The germline V gene encodes CDR1 SGHTA and CDR2 FQGTGA. The CDR3 coding sequence is TGTGCCAGCAGCCCGTCGGGACACAACACAGATACGCAGTATTTT. Translating gives CASSPSGHNTDTQYF.

The chain carries TRBV2 and TRBJ2-2; D uncertain. This CDR3 region has 13 residues. Germline CDR1 reads SNHLY; CDR2 reads FYNNEI. Trimming removed 0 bases from V and 7 bases from J, with 6 bases in between. DNA of the CDR3: TGTGCCAGCAGTGAAGCGCTGGGCGGGGAGCTGTTTTTT. Protein sequence: CASSEALGGELFF.

V is TRBV19 and J is TRBJ2-6, with D hard to call. Per the germline V gene, CDR1 is LNHDA and CDR2 is SQIVND (reference sequence). V dropped 9 bases and J dropped 1 base, with 7 bases sitting between them. The CDR3 is 13 amino acids. Written as DNA, the CDR3 is TGTGCCAGCACCATATCTGGGGCCAACGTCCTGACTTTC. Translated, it gives CASTISGANVLTF.

V usage is TRBV27 and J usage is TRBJ2-7; D not certain. Trimming shortened V by 4 bases and J by 7 bases, and 11 bases separated the two germline ends. CDR3 length: 12 residues. Germline CDR1 is MNHEY and CDR2 is SMNVEV (reference sequence). The CDR3 sequence: CASSSGVWEQYF. CDR3 coding DNA: TGTGCCAGCAGTTCTGGCGTCTGGGAGCAGTACTTC.

This chain's CDR3 is CAWQTDSNYGYTF. The CDR3, as DNA: TGTGCCTGGCAGACGGACTCTAACTATGGCTACACCTTC. The chain recombines TRBV30 with TRBJ1-2; D is unclear. The CDR3 runs 13 residues. V lost 5 bases and J 0 bases, leaving 10 bases between the germline ends. The V gene's germline CDR1 is GTSNPN and CDR2 SVGIG (reference sequence).

The V call is TRBV2, the J call TRBJ2-1; D perhaps matches TRBD1 (6 bases). The CDR3 is made up of 10 amino acids. Trimming stripped 6 bases from V and 15 bases from J, with 12 bases between. CDR1 and CDR2 from the germline V gene are SNHLY and FYNNEI. In DNA form, the CDR3 reads TGTGCCAGCAGGGGGGCAGAATCGTTCTTC. Protein sequence: CASRGAESFF.

This chain uses TRBV5-1 with TRBJ2-1, with D unclear. Trimming left V 0 bases short and J 10 bases short, with 8 bases between. Per germline, CDR1 SGHRS and CDR2 YFSETQ. The CDR3 contains 12 residues. CDR3 protein: CASSLVPPEQFF. The CDR3 DNA is TGCGCCAGCAGCTTGGTCCCTCCCGAGCAGTTCTTC.

V gene TRBV2 combines with J gene TRBJ2-2, with 8 nucleotides matching TRBD2. This CDR3 is 14 amino acids long. The trim removed 3 bases at V and 6 bases at J, leaving 3 bases unmatched. The V gene's germline CDR1 is SNHLY and CDR2 FYNNEI. As DNA, the CDR3 is TGTGCCAGCAGTGAGCAGCGGGGGTCCGGGGAGCTGTTTTTT. This translates into CASSEQRGSGELFF.

This clone has only one observation. This chain uses TRBV5-1 with TRBJ2-2; D remains unclear. CDR3 size: 14 residues. Per germline, CDR1 SGHRS and CDR2 YFSETQ. The V and J ends lost 4 bases and 6 bases respectively, with 13 bases between them. DNA for the CDR3: TGCGCCAGCAGCCTCATAACCGGTTCCGGGGAGCTGTTTTTT. Its translation is CASSLITGSGELFF. Full variable domain (remainder filled in from reference TRBV5-1 and TRBJ2-2): KAGVTQTPRYLIKTRGQQVTLSCSPISGHRSVSWYQQTPGQGLQFLFEYFSETQRNKGNFPGRFSGRQFSNSRSEMNVSTLELGDSALYLCASSLITGSGELFFGEGSRLTVL.

This rearrangement joins TRBV2 to TRBJ1-2; D is ambiguous. Trimming removed 0 bases from V and 8 bases from J, with 10 bases in between. This CDR3 is built from 13 residues. Germline V lookup: CDR1 SNHLY, CDR2 FYNNEI. The DNA of the CDR3 is TGTGCCAGCAGTGAAGCATACGAGAGGGGCTACACCTTC. It yields the protein CASSEAYERGYTF.

The chain joins TRBV30 to TRBJ2-7, with TRBD1 matching 9 bases. V shed 0 bases, J shed 12 bases, and the junction held 3 bases outside the gene matches. Germline V gives CDR1 GTSNPN, CDR2 SVGIG (reference sequence). This CDR3 region has 11 residues. The CDR3 DNA is TGTGCCTGGAGTGTAGGGGACAGGGCGTACTTC. It codes for CAWSVGDRAYF.

This chain joins TRBV9 and TRBJ2-1; a weak D match, TRBD2 (7 bases). Trimming shortened V by 0 bases and J by 6 bases, and 10 bases separated the two germline ends. The germline CDR1 and CDR2 sequences are SGDLS and YYNGEE. This CDR3 region has 14 residues. CDR3 loop: CASSVGGGANEQFF. CDR3 in DNA: TGTGCCAGCAGCGTAGGAGGGGGGGCCAATGAGCAGTTCTTC. The full variable domain, with the rest looked up from reference TRBV9 and TRBJ2-1, is DSGVTQTPKHLITATGQRVTLRCSPRSGDLSVYWYQQSLDQGLQFLIQYYNGEERAKGNILERFSAQQFPDLHSELNLSSLELGDSALYFCASSVGGGANEQFFGPGTRLTVL.

This chain joins TRBV5-1 and TRBJ1-5; D might be TRBD1 (5 bases). Germline V gene sequence: CDR1 SGHRS, CDR2 YFSETQ. The CDR3 consists of 13 residues. The V end was cut by 0 bases, the J end by 10 bases, with 11 bases between. For the CDR3, the DNA is TGCGCCAGCAGCTTGGGAGGAGGGGAACCCCAGCATTTT. This encodes CASSLGGGEPQHF. The whole variable domain, filled in from reference TRBV5-1 and TRBJ1-5, reads KAGVTQTPRYLIKTRGQQVTLSCSPISGHRSVSWYQQTPGQGLQFLFEYFSETQRNKGNFPGRFSGRQFSNSRSEMNVSTLELGDSALYLCASSLGGGEPQHFGDGTRLSIL.

This clone was recorded a few times. The V and J genes are TRBV24-1 and TRBJ2-1, with D hard to call. V lost 1 base and J lost 0, with 9 bases in between. This CDR3 spans 16 amino acids. CDR1 is KGHDR, CDR2 SFDVKD, per germline. The CDR3 DNA is TGTGCCACCAGTGATTTCACAGCGAGCTCCTACAATGAGCAGTTCTTC. Encoded protein: CATSDFTASSYNEQFF.

The chain uses TRBV27 and TRBJ2-1, with 13 bases lining up with TRBD2. Germline V gene data show CDR1 as MNHEY and CDR2 as SMNVEV (reference sequence). The CDR3 loop spans 16 amino acids. The junction had 3 bases not matched to a gene; V was cut back by 5 bases and J by 2 bases. CDR3 sequence: CASSRTSGRAYNEQFF. In DNA form, the CDR3 reads TGTGCCAGCAGTCGAACTAGCGGGAGGGCCTACAATGAGCAGTTCTTC.

The chain links TRBV2 to TRBJ1-1; D call uncertain. V was pared by 5 bases and J by 1 base, with 5 bases between. The CDR3 has 12 residues. Germline CDR1 is SNHLY and CDR2 is FYNNEI. The CDR3 loop reads CASSLGNTEAFF. The DNA of the CDR3 is TGTGCCAGCAGTTTGGGGAACACTGAAGCTTTCTTT. The variable domain in full, completed from reference TRBV2 and TRBJ1-1, reads EPEVTQTPSHQVTQMGQEVILRCVPISNHLYFYWYRQILGQKVEFLVSFYNNEISEKSEIFDDQFSVERPDGSNFTLKIRSTKLEDSAMYFCASSLGNTEAFFGQGTRLTVV.

The chain carries TRBV5-1 and TRBJ2-4; D is tentatively TRBD1 or TRBD2 (5 bases each). Germline V gene data show CDR1 as SGHRS and CDR2 as YFSETQ. This CDR3 is 15 amino acids long. V was shortened by 4 bases and J by 4 bases, with 15 bases between the two germline ends. This CDR3 reads CASSLDAGTKNIQYF. For the CDR3, the DNA is TGCGCCAGCAGCCTGGACGCAGGGACGAAAAACATTCAGTACTTC.

The chain's CDR3 is CASSPPRDREQFF. DNA for the CDR3: TGTGCCAGCAGTCCTCCTCGGGATCGTGAGCAGTTCTTC. The chain has TRBV12-3 or TRBV12-4 and TRBJ2-1; a possible D gene is TRBD2 (5 bases). The CDR3 runs 13 residues. Trimming pared 5 bases from V and 9 bases from J, leaving 14 bases between.

The chain joins TRBV6-2 or TRBV6-3 to TRBJ2-1; TRBD2 is a possible D gene (5 bases). CDR1 is MNHEY and CDR2 is SVGEGT in the germline V gene. CDR3 length: 16 amino acids. Trimming took off 0 bases at V and 3 bases at J, with 12 bases between the two ends. The CDR3 DNA follows: TGTGCCAGCAGTTACTCGGAGGACTGGAACTACAATGAGCAGTTCTTC. It codes for CASSYSEDWNYNEQFF.

The rearrangement joins TRBV28 to TRBJ1-5; possible D gene TRBD1, 5 bases. CDR1 is MDHEN and CDR2 is SYDVKM in the germline V gene. This CDR3 comprises 14 residues. The ends were cut back, 6 bases at V and 4 bases at J, with 13 bases in the middle. CDR3 in amino acids: CASRNAGGNQPQHF. The DNA for the CDR3 is TGTGCCAGCAGGAACGCGGGGGGGAATCAGCCCCAGCATTTT. Looking up the rest from reference TRBV28 and TRBJ1-5 gives the full variable domain: DVKVTQSSRYLVKRTGEKVFLECVQDMDHENMFWYRQDPGLGLRLIYFSYDVKMKEKGDIPEGYSVSREKKERFSLILESASTNQTSMYLCASRNAGGNQPQHFGDGTRLSIL.

This clone was counted a single time. V is TRBV5-4 and J is TRBJ1-1; D may be TRBD1 (6 bases). CDR1 is SGHNT and CDR2 is YYREEE in the germline V gene (reference sequence). CDR3 length: 14 amino acids. V was cut by 3 bases and J by 1 base, with 10 bases left in between. Here the CDR3 DNA reads TGTGCCAGCAGCTCCGGGGGGCCGAACACTGAAGCTTTCTTT. Translating it yields CASSSGGPNTEAFF.

The chain uses TRBV3-1 (or the pseudogene TRBV3-2) and TRBJ2-4, with a tentative D call TRBD1 (6 bases). Germline V gene data show CDR1 as LGHDT and CDR2 as YNNKEL (reference sequence). The V end was cut by 4 bases, the J end by 5 bases, with 15 bases between. This CDR3 contains 15 residues. This chain's CDR3 is CASSRPGRTENIQYF. In DNA form, the CDR3 reads TGTGCCAGCAGCCGACCGGGACGGACAGAAAACATTCAGTACTTC.

The J gene is TRBJ1-6, the V gene TRBV5-1; D gene ambiguous. Trimming cost V 0 bases and J 7 bases, with 8 bases left between them. The length of the CDR3 is 14 residues. From germline, CDR1 is SGHRS and CDR2 YFSETQ. CDR3 nucleotides: TGCGCCAGCAGCTTGGTCGGTGGAAATTCACCCCTCCACTTT. Its translation: CASSLVGGNSPLHF.